Following are 14 T cell receptor beta chains from one sample sequenced in a study of blood T cells in healthy people across ages. A second PCR of roughly 7 to 11 cycles used a sample-barcoded 5' primer and a J-beta primer mix. MiXCR, applied by TCRdb to the 5' RACE reads, yields one record per CDR3 protein. Among about 800,000 distinct CDR3 sequences listed, roughly 64% were seen once. Sequencing input: blood. The receptors were gathered from a man aged 25-45 years in good health.

This clonotype was seen at least ten times. The CDR3 nucleotides read TGTGCCAGCAGCTTAGACCCAGCCGGGGGCACTAATGAAAAACTGTTTTTT. Translated, it gives CASSLDPAGGTNEKLFF. The V gene is TRBV7-6, the J gene TRBJ1-4; possible D gene TRBD1, 6 bases. Looked up from germline, CDR1 is SGHVS and CDR2 is FNYEAQ. V shed 1 base and J shed 2 bases, with 14 bases lying between them. The CDR3 is 17 amino acids.

This chain links TRBV15 with TRBJ2-7, with D possibly being TRBD1 (5 bases). The CDR3 has 15 residues. Per the germline V gene, CDR1 is LNHNV and CDR2 is YYDKDF (reference sequence). Trimming stripped 0 bases from V and 2 bases from J, with 11 bases between. For the CDR3, the DNA is TGTGCCACCAGCAGAGATATGACAGACGCCTACGAGCAGTACTTC. Its protein product is CATSRDMTDAYEQYF.

This clonotype was recorded a few times. V is TRBV29-1 and J is TRBJ2-5, with TRBD2 identical over 9 bases. Germline V gene lookup returns CDR1 SQVTM and CDR2 ANQGSEA. The CDR3 runs 13 residues. This chain's CDR3 is CRASGDRLETQYF. CDR3 in DNA: TGCAGAGCTAGCGGGGACAGATTGGAGACCCAGTACTTC.

The gene calls are TRBV7-8 and TRBJ2-3; a possible D gene is TRBD2 (6 bases). CDR1 and CDR2 from the germline V gene are SGHVS and FQNEAQ. Deletions cut 5 bases from V and 7 bases from J, with 16 bases between. CDR3 size: 14 residues. CDR3 in DNA: TGTGCCAGCAGCGAGTACCGGGAGTCAAATACGCAGTATTTT. Residues: CASSEYRESNTQYF.

This chain's CDR3 is CASRQTSGRMSEQFF. As DNA, the CDR3 is TGTGCCAGCAGACAGACTAGCGGGAGAATGAGTGAGCAGTTCTTC. The rearrangement joins TRBV28 to TRBJ2-1, with 12 bases lining up with TRBD2. The V gene end was trimmed by 6 bases and the J gene end by 9 bases; junction bases not matched to a gene: 9. The CDR3 loop spans 15 amino acids. Germline-derived CDR1 and CDR2 are MDHEN and SYDVKM.

The chain uses TRBV4-1 and TRBJ2-4; 7 nucleotides agree with TRBD1. The closer fit of TRBJ2-7 to the DNA end suggests the J call may be wrong. Germline assignment: CDR1 MGHRA and CDR2 YSYEKL. The CDR3 runs 16 residues. DNA of the CDR3: TGCGCCAGCAGCCAACCCCCACAGGGGCCACCCTACGAGCAGTACTTC. Translating gives CASSQPPQGPPYEQYF.

This chain links TRBV28 with TRBJ2-7; D is uncertain. This CDR3 has 12 amino acids. The V end lost 6 bases, the J end lost 6 bases, and 12 bases lay between the germline ends. Germline CDR1 and CDR2: MDHEN and SYDVKM. Here the CDR3 reads CASSPPFREQYF. The CDR3 nucleotides read TGTGCCAGCAGCCCTCCTTTTCGCGAGCAGTACTTC.

This chain connects TRBV6-4 to TRBJ2-3, with TRBD1 as a possible D gene (5 bases). V dropped 3 bases and J dropped 2 bases, with 15 bases sitting between them. The CDR3 consists of 16 residues. Germline V gene lookup returns CDR1 MRHNA and CDR2 SNTAGT. The CDR3 DNA reads TGTGCCAGCAGTGAATTTCCAGGGTTAGACACAGATACGCAGTATTTT. It is translated as CASSEFPGLDTDTQYF.

This chain joins TRBV7-9 and TRBJ2-5; 7 bases agree with TRBD2. In germline, CDR1 is SEHNR, CDR2 FQNEAQ (reference sequence). J gave up 4 bases and V 5 bases, and 7 bases lay outside the gene matches. This CDR3 contains 14 residues. The CDR3 region is CASSPERGVETQYF. The CDR3 DNA follows: TGTGCCAGCAGCCCAGAGCGGGGAGTAGAGACCCAGTACTTC.

The chain joins TRBV10-3 to TRBJ2-3; maybe TRBD1 (6 bases). Germline lookup yields CDR1 ENHRY and CDR2 SYGVKD. V dropped 4 bases and J dropped 4 bases, with 27 bases sitting between them. This CDR3 is 19 amino acids long. CDR3: CAISGGRNGPHDSSDTQYF. The CDR3 bases are TGTGCCATCAGTGGGGGGCGGAATGGGCCGCACGATTCGTCAGATACGCAGTATTTT.

The chain couples TRBV7-9 to TRBJ1-2; 9 bases are a match to TRBD1. This CDR3 spans 14 amino acids. The germline V gene encodes CDR1 SEHNR and CDR2 FQNEAQ (reference sequence). V was clipped by 4 bases and J by 5 bases; unmatched bases: 5. DNA for the CDR3: TGTGCCAGCAGCTCACAGGGGGCGTGGTATGGCTACACCTTC. Amino acids: CASSSQGAWYGYTF. Full variable domain (remainder filled in from reference TRBV7-9 and TRBJ1-2): DTGVSQNPRHKITKRGQNVTFRCDPISEHNRLYWYRQTLGQGPEFLTYFQNEAQLEKSRLLSDRFSAERPKGSFSTLEIQRTEQGDSAMYLCASSSQGAWYGYTFGSGTRLTVV.

This clonotype came up a few times. The V call is TRBV27, the J call TRBJ2-5; 9 bases are a match to TRBD1. The end of the DNA is better explained by TRBJ2-7, so the J call may be wrong. The germline gives CDR1 MNHEY, CDR2 SMNVEV (reference sequence). CDR3 length equals 15 residues. The chain's CDR3 is CASSAPGTGYREQYF. As DNA, the CDR3 is TGTGCCAGCAGTGCCCCCGGGACAGGGTACCGCGAGCAGTACTTC.

The sample holds a few counts of this clonotype. V usage is TRBV20-1 and J usage is TRBJ2-3, with D perhaps TRBD1 (5 bases). V shed 7 bases and J shed 1 base, with 12 bases lying between them. CDR1 and CDR2 from the germline V gene are DFQATT and SNEGSKA (reference sequence). The CDR3 extends over 13 amino acids. Here the CDR3 reads CSGRGEGTDTQYF. DNA of the CDR3: TGCAGTGGAAGGGGTGAGGGCACAGATACGCAGTATTTT.

Notes on this clonotype: The junction shows a germline mismatch at one end, possibly a read error. The rearrangement links TRBV7-9 to TRBJ2-7; D not resolved. CDR1 and CDR2 from the germline V gene are SEHNR and FQNEAQ (reference sequence). The CDR3 is 14 amino acids. CDR3 loop: CTSSSPGRTDEQYF. Written as DNA, the CDR3 is TGTACCAGCAGCTCCCCGGGCCGGACCGACGAGCAGTACTTC.